This entry lists 23 T cell receptor beta chains sequenced from one sample in a study of blood T cell repertoires in COVID-19. Repertoires were generated with immunoSEQ multiplex PCR, while TCRdb's copy carries only in-frame clones and drops some. Among some 20,000 clones listed, about 90% were seen once. Sequenced sample: peripheral blood. These receptors all come from a human donor in a cohort sampled during active COVID-19.

The chain has TRBV7-2 and TRBJ2-2; perhaps TRBD1 as D (6 bases). CDR3 length equals 14 residues. The germline V gene has CDR1 SGHTA and CDR2 FQGNSA. Trimming cost V 4 bases and J 6 bases, with 12 bases left between them. The CDR3 region is CASSSYRVSGELFF. The CDR3, as DNA: TGTGCCAGCAGCTCTTACAGGGTTTCCGGGGAGCTGTTTTTT.

The chain is built from TRBV4-2 and TRBJ1-4; 10 nucleotides line up with TRBD1. This CDR3 comprises 15 residues. The germline V gene has CDR1 LGHNA and CDR2 YNFKEQ. The trim removed 3 bases at V and 7 bases at J, leaving 5 bases unmatched. Written as DNA, the CDR3 is TGTGCCAGCAGCCAGGGGGACAGGGGCGCTGAAAAACTGTTTTTT. Its protein product is CASSQGDRGAEKLFF.

This chain connects TRBV6-5 to TRBJ1-6; 7 bases match TRBD1. The V gene's germline CDR1 is MNHEY and CDR2 SVGAGI. V lost 3 bases, J lost 7 bases, and 9 bases stayed unmatched. This CDR3 spans 16 amino acids. The CDR3, as DNA: TGTGCCAGCAGTTATACAGGGGTCCAGTTGAATTCACCCCTCCACTTT. Translating gives CASSYTGVQLNSPLHF.

V is TRBV6-2 or TRBV6-3 and J is TRBJ2-1; 7 nucleotides match TRBD1. The V segment lost 5 bases and the J segment 8 bases; nucleotides outside the gene matches: 12. Germline-derived CDR1 and CDR2 are MNHEY and SVGEGT. This CDR3 has 15 residues. CDR3 sequence: CASSDDYDRAHEQFF. The DNA of the CDR3 is TGTGCCAGCAGTGACGACTACGACAGGGCCCATGAGCAGTTCTTC.

A few counts support this clone. The rearrangement uses TRBV6-2 or TRBV6-3 and TRBJ2-1, with a possible D match to TRBD2 (6 bases). V gave up 2 bases and J gave up 0 bases, with 8 bases separating them. CDR3 length equals 15 residues. The germline gives CDR1 MNHEY, CDR2 SVGEGT. The CDR3 bases are TGTGCCAGCAGTTACACGGGGGTCTCCTACAATGAGCAGTTCTTC. Residues: CASSYTGVSYNEQFF.

A single count supports this clone. This chain connects TRBV5-1 to TRBJ2-1; a weak D match, TRBD2 (5 bases). Per the germline V gene, CDR1 is SGHRS and CDR2 is YFSETQ. The CDR3 runs 15 residues. The germline V and J ends were trimmed by 0 bases and 9 bases, with 16 bases remaining between them. In DNA, the CDR3 is TGCGCCAGCAGCTTGGACGGGGTGGTTGTAGGTGAGCAGTTCTTC. This encodes CASSLDGVVVGEQFF.

The chain carries TRBV5-8 and TRBJ2-3, with D possibly matching TRBD1 (5 bases). This CDR3 is built from 13 residues. Germline V CDR1 and CDR2: SGHTS, YDEGEE. Trimming took off 6 bases at V and 4 bases at J, with 12 bases between the two ends. The chain's CDR3 is CASNVGAADTQYF. The CDR3 coding sequence is TGTGCCAGCAATGTTGGGGCGGCAGATACGCAGTATTTT.

The chain carries TRBV24-1 and TRBJ2-7; 9 bases match TRBD1. V dropped 3 bases and J dropped 7; count of bases not matched to a gene: 9. Germline V gene lookup returns CDR1 KGHDR and CDR2 SFDVKD. The CDR3 consists of 15 residues. The CDR3 sequence: CATSDRGQGVYEQYF. CDR3 sequence (DNA): TGTGCCACCAGTGATAGGGGACAGGGAGTATATGAGCAGTACTTC.

The rearrangement joins TRBV7-2 to TRBJ2-1; 8 bases align to TRBD2. Germline loops: CDR1 SGHTA, CDR2 FQGNSA. The ends lost 3 bases at V and 4 bases at J; junction bases unmatched: 5. The CDR3 is 15 amino acids. In DNA, the CDR3 is TGTGCCAGCAGCTTGGAGCGGGGGCCATACAATGAGCAGTTCTTC. It codes for CASSLERGPYNEQFF.

The chain couples TRBV27 to TRBJ2-1; no definite D call. Germline V gene sequence: CDR1 MNHEY, CDR2 SMNVEV (reference sequence). CDR3 length: 13 residues. The V end was cut by 7 bases, the J end by 1 base, with 8 bases between. The CDR3 here is CASKTESYNEQFF. The CDR3 DNA reads TGTGCCAGCAAAACGGAGTCCTACAATGAGCAGTTCTTC.

The CDR3 sequence: CASSARIGGEGGETQYF. The CDR3 region has the DNA TGTGCCAGCAGTGCGAGAATAGGTGGGGAGGGAGGGGAGACCCAGTACTTC. V usage is TRBV2 and J usage is TRBJ2-5, with 7 positions matching TRBD2. The CDR3 length is 17 residues. The V gene's germline CDR1 is SNHLY and CDR2 FYNNEI. The trim removed 4 bases at V and 5 bases at J, leaving 16 bases unmatched.

The chain couples TRBV2 to TRBJ1-1; D gene uncertain. The length of the CDR3 is 11 residues. CDR1 and CDR2 (germline): SNHLY, FYNNEI. Between the trimmed V and J ends, which lost 7 bases and 6 bases, there was a span of 9 bases. The CDR3 region has the DNA TGTGCCAGCATCCTCCTTTCTGAAGCTTTCTTT. Translation: CASILLSEAFF.

The V and J genes are TRBV7-9 and TRBJ2-5; 13 nucleotides match TRBD2. The CDR3 sequence is 17 residues long. Per the germline V gene, CDR1 is SEHNR and CDR2 is FQNEAQ (reference sequence). Trimming cost V 5 bases and J 3 bases; bases outside gene matches: 9. The CDR3 bases are TGTGCCAGCAGCGAAGGGACTAGCGGGGAGGGGGAAGAGACCCAGTACTTC. Protein product: CASSEGTSGEGEETQYF.

Here the CDR3 reads CASRATTDTQYF. DNA of the CDR3: TGTGCCAGCAGGGCGACTACAGATACGCAGTATTTT. This rearrangement joins TRBV2 to TRBJ2-3; D is unresolved. Trimming removed 6 bases from V and 3 bases from J, with 7 bases in between. The CDR3 totals 12 residues. CDR1 and CDR2 from the germline V gene are SNHLY and FYNNEI.

This chain connects TRBV30 to TRBJ1-6; 7 bases match TRBD1. The germline V gene has CDR1 GTSNPN and CDR2 SVGIG (reference sequence). The CDR3 is 14 residues long. With V trimmed by 2 bases and J by 10 bases, 8 bases remained unmatched. The CDR3 loop is CAWSRTGGVSPLHF. CDR3 coding DNA: TGTGCCTGGAGTAGGACAGGCGGGGTATCACCCCTCCACTTT.

V usage is TRBV5-8 and J usage is TRBJ1-5, with D possibly being TRBD1 (6 bases). Germline V gene data show CDR1 as SGHTS and CDR2 as YDEGEE. Trimming took 4 bases from V and 0 from J, leaving 14 bases between them. This CDR3 is built from 16 residues. The DNA for the CDR3 is TGTGCCAGCAGCCAAGGACAGAGATATAGCAATCAGCCCCAGCATTTT. It codes for CASSQGQRYSNQPQHF.

This chain joins TRBV5-1 and TRBJ1-2; D is undetermined. This CDR3 contains 15 residues. Germline lookup yields CDR1 SGHRS and CDR2 YFSETQ. Trimming pared 2 bases from V and 5 bases from J, leaving 16 bases between. This CDR3 reads CASSFSNSPQYGYTF. As DNA, the CDR3 is TGCGCCAGCAGCTTTTCCAACTCCCCCCAATATGGCTACACCTTC.

The rearrangement joins TRBV6-2 or TRBV6-3 to TRBJ1-1; D not resolved. CDR1 MNHEY and CDR2 SVGEGT come from the germline V gene. V lost 0 bases, J lost 3 bases, and 11 bases lay in between. The CDR3 covers 15 residues. The CDR3 DNA reads TGTGCCAGCAGTTACTCGAGGCCGAGCTACACTGAAGCTTTCTTT. Translated: CASSYSRPSYTEAFF.

This rearrangement joins TRBV6-5 to TRBJ1-3; 10 bases line up with TRBD1. The CDR3 has 16 amino acids. With 2 bases clipped from V and 11 bases from J, the junction kept 12 bases outside the gene matches. The germline V gene encodes CDR1 MNHEY and CDR2 SVGAGI. CDR3 in amino acids: CASSYDRGQGRRAIYF. CDR3 coding DNA: TGTGCCAGCAGTTACGATCGGGGACAGGGGAGAAGGGCCATATATTTT.

The chain recombines TRBV20-1 with TRBJ1-4, with a possible D match to TRBD1 (5 bases). Trimming stripped 5 bases from V and 8 bases from J, with 9 bases between. Germline V lookup: CDR1 DFQATT, CDR2 SNEGSKA (reference sequence). The CDR3 is 11 residues long. CDR3 DNA sequence: TGCAGTGCTCCGAACAGGGAAAAACTGTTTTTT. This encodes CSAPNREKLFF.

The chain combines TRBV24-1 with TRBJ2-5; 7 bases agree with TRBD1. J lost 3 bases, V lost 7 bases, and 7 bases had no gene match. Germline-derived CDR1 and CDR2 are KGHDR and SFDVKD. This CDR3 region has 14 residues. The DNA of the CDR3 is TGTGCCACCAGCGCCGGGACAGCAAAAGAGACCCAGTACTTC. This translates into CATSAGTAKETQYF.

This chain connects TRBV10-1 to TRBJ2-3, with D perhaps matching TRBD2 (6 bases). Trimming removed 4 bases from V and 3 bases from J, with 17 bases in between. This CDR3 has 16 amino acids. CDR1 is WNHNN and CDR2 is SYGVQD in the germline V gene (reference sequence). The CDR3 region is CASSVGGVRGTDTQYF. The CDR3 nucleotides are TGCGCCAGCAGTGTTGGGGGAGTGCGGGGAACAGATACGCAGTATTTT.

In DNA, the CDR3 is TGCGCCAGCAGTGAGTCGAGGAAACATGAACTTAACTATGGCTACACCTTC. Translating it yields CASSESRKHELNYGYTF. This sequence joins TRBV10-2 and TRBJ1-2, with D hard to call. This CDR3 is built from 17 residues. Germline V gene sequence: CDR1 WSHSY, CDR2 SAAADI. The V end was cut by 0 bases, the J end by 1 base, with 15 bases between.